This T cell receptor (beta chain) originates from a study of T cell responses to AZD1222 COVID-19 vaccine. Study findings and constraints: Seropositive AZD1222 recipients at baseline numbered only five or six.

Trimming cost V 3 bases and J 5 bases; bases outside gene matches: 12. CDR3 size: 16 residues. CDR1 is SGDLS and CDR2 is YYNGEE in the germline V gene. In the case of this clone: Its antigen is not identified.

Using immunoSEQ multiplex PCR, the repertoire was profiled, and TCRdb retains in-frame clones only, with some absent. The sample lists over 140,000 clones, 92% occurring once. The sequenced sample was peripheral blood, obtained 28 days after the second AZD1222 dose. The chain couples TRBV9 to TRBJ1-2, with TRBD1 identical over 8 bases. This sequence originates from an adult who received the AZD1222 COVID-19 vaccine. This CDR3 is CASSGPSGGLYYGYTF. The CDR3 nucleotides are TGTGCCAGCAGCGGACCGTCAGGGGGCCTATATTATGGCTACACCTTC.